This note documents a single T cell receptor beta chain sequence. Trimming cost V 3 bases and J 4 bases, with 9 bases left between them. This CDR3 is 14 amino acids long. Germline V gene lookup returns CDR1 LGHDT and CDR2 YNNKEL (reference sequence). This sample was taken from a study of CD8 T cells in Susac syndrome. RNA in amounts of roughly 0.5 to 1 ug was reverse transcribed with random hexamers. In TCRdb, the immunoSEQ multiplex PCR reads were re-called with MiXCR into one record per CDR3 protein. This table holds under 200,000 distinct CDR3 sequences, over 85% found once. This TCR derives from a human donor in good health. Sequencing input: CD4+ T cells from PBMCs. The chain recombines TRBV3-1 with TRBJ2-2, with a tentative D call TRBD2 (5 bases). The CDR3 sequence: CASSHPAGTGELFF. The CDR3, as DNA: TGTGCCAGCAGCCACCCGGCGGGCACCGGGGAGCTGTTTTTT.